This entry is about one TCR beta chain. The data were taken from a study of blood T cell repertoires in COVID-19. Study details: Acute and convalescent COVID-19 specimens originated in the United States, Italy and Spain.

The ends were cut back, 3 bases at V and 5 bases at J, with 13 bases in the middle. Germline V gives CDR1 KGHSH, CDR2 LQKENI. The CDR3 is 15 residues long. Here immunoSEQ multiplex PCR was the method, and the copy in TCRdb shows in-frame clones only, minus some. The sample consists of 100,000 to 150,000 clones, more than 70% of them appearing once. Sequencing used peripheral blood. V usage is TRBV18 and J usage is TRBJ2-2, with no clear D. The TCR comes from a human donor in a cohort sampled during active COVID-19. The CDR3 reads CASSPRGRATGELFF. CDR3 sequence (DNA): TGTGCCAGCTCACCGCGTGGTCGTGCAACCGGGGAGCTGTTTTTT.